Listed here are 26 T cell receptor beta chains from one sample, sequenced in a study of blood T cell repertoires in COVID-19 (TCRdb year 2020). The method behind the library was the immunoSEQ multiplex PCR assay. In TCRdb, the immuneACCESS table is reduced to in-frame sequences with V and J assigned. These tables do not hold every clone; where another copy was compared, an unresolved V gene accounts for under half, and the others remain unexplained. The sample table contains a few hundred thousand clones; only one count was recorded for around 90% of them. Roughly 1.2% of the sample is in the top ten clones. The sample was peripheral blood. These receptors were obtained from a man aged 35-49 years with acute or convalescent COVID-19.

The chain joins TRBV19 to TRBJ1-2, with 12 bases aligning to TRBD1. The CDR3 is made up of 13 amino acids. The V segment lost 7 bases and the J segment 10 bases; nucleotides outside the gene matches: 7. Germline V gene data show CDR1 as LNHDA and CDR2 as SQIVND (reference sequence). This chain's CDR3 is CASTPGTGGAYTF. Here the CDR3 DNA reads TGTGCCAGTACCCCTGGGACAGGGGGCGCCTACACCTTC. The whole variable domain, filled in from reference TRBV19 and TRBJ1-2, reads DGGITQSPKYLFRKEGQNVTLSCEQNLNHDAMYWYRQDPGQGLRLIYYSQIVNDFQKGDIAEGYSVSREKKESFPLTVTSAQKNPTAFYLCASTPGTGGAYTFGSGTRLTVV.

The gene calls are TRBV4-1 and TRBJ2-1; TRBD1 might be the D (7 bases). Germline V gene sequence: CDR1 MGHRA, CDR2 YSYEKL. V gave up 1 base and J gave up 8 bases, with 15 bases separating them. There are 15 residues in the CDR3. The CDR3: CASSQGQGGFDEQFF. Here the CDR3 DNA reads TGCGCCAGCAGCCAAGGACAGGGAGGTTTCGATGAGCAGTTCTTC.

V usage is TRBV11-2 and J usage is TRBJ2-7; 7 bases agree with TRBD1. This CDR3 comprises 20 residues. J lost 4 bases, V lost 0 bases, and 21 bases had no gene match. Germline V gives CDR1 SGHAT, CDR2 FQNNGV. CDR3 loop: CASSLEMGRGQSYRHYEQYF. The CDR3 DNA is TGTGCCAGCAGCTTAGAAATGGGTAGGGGACAGAGTTACCGACATTACGAGCAGTACTTC.

This chain's CDR3 is CASSPAGTSGPYEQYF. CDR3 in DNA: TGTGCCAGTAGTCCGGCCGGGACTAGCGGCCCCTACGAGCAGTACTTC. The chain links TRBV19 to TRBJ2-7; TRBD2 aligns across 11 bases. The CDR3 spans 16 residues. The V segment lost 5 bases and the J segment 2 bases; nucleotides outside the gene matches: 8. Germline-derived CDR1 and CDR2 are LNHDA and SQIVND (reference sequence).

The chain recombines TRBV6-6 with TRBJ2-7; maybe TRBD2 (5 bases). Trimming removed 0 bases at V and 2 bases at J, with 8 bases between. CDR3 size: 14 residues. Germline values: CDR1 MNHNY, CDR2 SVGAGI (reference sequence). The CDR3 sequence is CASSYSGSPYEQYF. CDR3 bases: TGTGCCAGCAGTTACTCGGGGAGTCCCTACGAGCAGTACTTC.

This chain links TRBV7-8 with TRBJ2-7; 7 positions match TRBD2. CDR3 length: 15 amino acids. CDR1 is SGHVS, CDR2 FQNEAQ, per germline. V dropped 2 bases and J dropped 0; count of bases not matched to a gene: 4. The CDR3 DNA sequence: TGTGCCAGCAGCTTACGGGACTATCACTCCTACGAGCAGTACTTC. It codes for CASSLRDYHSYEQYF.

The chain recombines TRBV5-4 with TRBJ1-6, with D possibly matching TRBD1 (6 bases). The CDR3 sequence is 14 residues long. Trimming removed 4 bases from V and 6 bases from J, with 11 bases in between. Germline CDR1 reads SGHNT; CDR2 reads YYREEE (reference sequence). CDR3 coding DNA: TGTGCCAGCAGCCCCGGACAGTTTAATTCACCCCTCCACTTT. This codes for CASSPGQFNSPLHF. The full variable domain, in which reference TRBV5-4 and TRBJ1-6 provide the parts outside the CDR3, is ETGVTQSPTHLIKTRGQQVTLRCSSQSGHNTVSWYQQALGQGPQFIFQYYREEENGRGNFPPRFSGLQFPNYSSELNVNALELDDSALYLCASSPGQFNSPLHFGNGTRLTVT.

This clone was seen once. V is TRBV28 and J is TRBJ2-5, with 8 nucleotides matching TRBD2. In germline, CDR1 is MDHEN, CDR2 SYDVKM. The trim removed 4 bases at V and 4 bases at J, leaving 5 bases unmatched. This CDR3 has 14 residues. The CDR3 bases are TGTGCCAGCAGTTCTCCAGCGGGAGTAGAGACCCAGTACTTC. Amino acid sequence: CASSSPAGVETQYF.

The CDR3 bases are TGTGCCAGCTCACAACAGGGGTCCTATGGCTACACCTTC. It encodes CASSQQGSYGYTF. The gene calls are TRBV18 and TRBJ1-2; 7 bases map to TRBD1. Per the germline V gene, CDR1 is KGHSH and CDR2 is LQKENI. The CDR3 covers 13 residues. V trimming: 4 bases; J trimming: 4 bases; junction bases outside the gene matches: 3.

CDR3: CASSPPRSGGDTQYF. For the CDR3, the DNA is TGTGCCAGCTCACCTCCTAGGTCCGGGGGAGATACGCAGTATTTT. V usage is TRBV18 and J usage is TRBJ2-3; TRBD2 is a possible D gene (6 bases). V was shortened by 3 bases and J by 5 bases, with 15 bases between the two germline ends. The CDR3 loop spans 15 amino acids. Germline assignment: CDR1 KGHSH and CDR2 LQKENI.

The chain employs TRBV19 and TRBJ1-1; D possibly corresponds to TRBD1 (6 bases). CDR1 is LNHDA and CDR2 is SQIVND in the germline V gene (reference sequence). V was clipped by 5 bases and J by 3 bases, with 13 bases between them. The CDR3 is 14 amino acids. The CDR3, as DNA: TGTGCCAGTAGTCAGACAGGTGGATACACTGAAGCTTTCTTT. This translates into CASSQTGGYTEAFF.

The V call is TRBV19, the J call TRBJ1-4; tentatively, D is TRBD1 (5 bases). Germline values: CDR1 LNHDA, CDR2 SQIVND (reference sequence). Between the trimmed V and J ends, which lost 1 base and 4 bases, there was a span of 16 bases. The CDR3 is made up of 17 amino acids. The CDR3, as DNA: TGTGCCAGTAGTATAGTGAAGGGGCCCGACGGTAATGAAAAACTGTTTTTT. It encodes CASSIVKGPDGNEKLFF.

V and J are TRBV13 and TRBJ2-2, with 9 bases aligning to TRBD1. The germline V gene encodes CDR1 PRHDT and CDR2 FYEKMQ (reference sequence). This CDR3 has 14 amino acids. J was trimmed by 2 bases and V by 6 bases; bases with no gene match: 1. CDR3 residues: CASRDRGNTGELFF. In DNA form, the CDR3 reads TGTGCCAGCAGGGACAGGGGAAACACCGGGGAGCTGTTTTTT.

The genes are TRBV10-3 and TRBJ2-5; possibly TRBD1 for D (6 bases). Trimming left V 5 bases short and J 5 bases short, with 12 bases between. Germline lookup yields CDR1 ENHRY and CDR2 SYGVKD. This CDR3 region has 13 residues. This chain's CDR3 is CAISPQGVETQYF. The CDR3 DNA reads TGTGCCATCAGTCCACAGGGTGTGGAGACCCAGTACTTC.

The gene calls are TRBV28 and TRBJ1-5; a weak D match, TRBD1 (5 bases). V was clipped by 8 bases and J by 4 bases, with 15 bases between them. This CDR3 region has 14 residues. The germline V gene encodes CDR1 MDHEN and CDR2 SYDVKM. Here the CDR3 reads CASSDGGGNQPQHF. The CDR3 DNA is TGTGCCAGCTCAGACGGGGGTGGGAATCAGCCCCAGCATTTT.

The chain carries TRBV4-2 and TRBJ1-1, with 8 bases identical to TRBD1. CDR3 size: 16 residues. The V gene end was trimmed by 4 bases and the J gene end by 0 bases; junction bases not matched to a gene: 7. Per the germline V gene, CDR1 is LGHNA and CDR2 is YNFKEQ. CDR3 in amino acids: CASSPSSDRVNTEAFF. As DNA, the CDR3 is TGTGCCAGCAGCCCTTCCTCGGACAGGGTGAACACTGAAGCTTTCTTT.

This clone was detected once. The V gene is TRBV7-3, the J gene TRBJ2-7; 15 bases align to TRBD2. CDR1 SGHTA and CDR2 FQGTGA come from the germline V gene. V lost 5 bases, J lost 2 bases, and 4 bases stayed unmatched. The length of the CDR3 is 16 residues. CDR3 in amino acids: CASSPGLAGGAYEQYF. The CDR3 DNA reads TGTGCCAGCAGCCCCGGACTAGCGGGAGGGGCCTACGAGCAGTACTTC.

The chain joins TRBV28 to TRBJ1-1, with 7 bases matching TRBD1. V trimming: 7 bases; J trimming: 7 bases; junction bases outside the gene matches: 6. The CDR3 consists of 12 residues. The germline V gene has CDR1 MDHEN and CDR2 SYDVKM. CDR3 nucleotides: TGTGCCAGCAAAACTTGGGACAGTGAAGCTTTCTTT. Its protein product is CASKTWDSEAFF.

The rearrangement joins TRBV7-9 to TRBJ1-1; D may be TRBD1 (5 bases). The germline V and J ends were trimmed by 1 base and 3 bases, with 18 bases remaining between them. CDR1 and CDR2 (germline): SEHNR, FQNEAQ (reference sequence). The CDR3 contains 17 residues. Here the CDR3 reads CASSLGYPGGGDTEAFF. The CDR3 region has the DNA TGTGCCAGCAGCTTAGGATACCCGGGGGGTGGGGACACTGAAGCTTTCTTT.

This chain links TRBV27 with TRBJ2-3; D possibly corresponds to TRBD1 (6 bases). Trimming left V 3 bases short and J 5 bases short, with 12 bases between. The CDR3 runs 14 residues. Germline V gene sequence: CDR1 MNHEY, CDR2 SMNVEV (reference sequence). CDR3 sequence (DNA): TGTGCCAGCAGTTTTCTCAGGGGCGGAGATACGCAGTATTTT. It yields the protein CASSFLRGGDTQYF.

V is TRBV7-6 and J is TRBJ1-6; the match to TRBD1 covers 8 bases. Germline values: CDR1 SGHVS, CDR2 FNYEAQ. J lost 7 bases, V lost 2 bases, and 4 bases had no gene match. This CDR3 has 15 residues. This CDR3 reads CASSLRTGPNSPLHF. CDR3 in DNA: TGTGCCAGCAGCTTACGGACAGGGCCCAATTCACCCCTCCACTTT.

J is TRBJ1-1 and V is TRBV14; maybe TRBD1 (5 bases). The CDR3 is 15 residues long. Germline V CDR1 and CDR2: SGHDN, FVKESK. V lost 1 base and J 3 bases, leaving 12 bases between the germline ends. CDR3 sequence: CASSQVRSGYTEAFF. CDR3 DNA: TGTGCCAGCAGCCAAGTTCGTTCAGGGTACACTGAAGCTTTCTTT.

The chain links TRBV27 to TRBJ2-7; D gene uncertain. CDR1 MNHEY and CDR2 SMNVEV come from the germline V gene (reference sequence). V dropped 0 bases and J dropped 2 bases, with 5 bases sitting between them. This CDR3 region has 13 residues. The CDR3 region is CASSLSSAYEQYF. The CDR3 nucleotides are TGTGCCAGCAGTTTATCATCCGCCTACGAGCAGTACTTC.

The chain carries TRBV3-1 (or the pseudogene TRBV3-2) and TRBJ2-2; the match to TRBD2 covers 8 bases. Trimming took 6 bases from V and 4 from J; bases not matched to a gene: 10. Germline values: CDR1 LGHDT, CDR2 YNNKEL (reference sequence). CDR3 size: 16 residues. CDR3 coding DNA: TGTGCCAGCAGTCAGCAAGCGGGGGTGGGCACCGGGGAGCTGTTTTTT. Translation gives CASSQQAGVGTGELFF.

The V call is TRBV28, the J call TRBJ2-1; 7 bases agree with TRBD2. The V segment lost 4 bases and the J segment 7 bases; nucleotides outside the gene matches: 10. The CDR3 covers 15 residues. Germline assignment: CDR1 MDHEN and CDR2 SYDVKM. The CDR3 here is CASSYKRGFLNEQFF. The CDR3 nucleotides read TGTGCCAGCAGTTATAAGCGGGGTTTCTTGAATGAGCAGTTCTTC.

J is TRBJ1-2 and V is TRBV7-9, with D possibly being TRBD1 (5 bases). Germline CDR1 is SEHNR and CDR2 is FQNEAQ (reference sequence). This CDR3 is built from 15 residues. V was trimmed by 3 bases and J by 2 bases, leaving 13 bases between them. CDR3 region: CASSFTPTDNYGYTF. The CDR3 coding sequence is TGTGCCAGCAGCTTCACACCGACAGACAACTATGGCTACACCTTC.